Listed below are T cell receptor beta chains from one sample, sequenced in a study of graft-versus-host responses after intestinal transplantation. These receptors' antigens are unknown. The protocol was immunoSEQ multiplex PCR, while the TCRdb copy is restricted to in-frame clones and leaves out a portion. This table holds under 75,000 clones, around 90% found once. The sample here was unstimulated CD8+ T cells sorted from spleen or lymph node cells, taken before transplant. All receptors derive from a human donor who was the organ donor for an intestinal transplant. The CDR3 runs from the conserved cysteine through the conserved F or W. The D gene is left open where the match is weak. Size tells how often a clone was seen (once, few, many) or the class of an expanded clone, and some rows leave it out.

cdr3_aa,cdr3_nt,clone_size,j_call,d_call,v_call
CAISEPQGGVIRDTQYF,TGTGCCATCAGTGAGCCCCAAGGCGGGGTAATCAGAGATACGCAGTATTTT,NA,TRBJ2-3,NA,TRBV10-3
CASSPLGQGDEQFF,TGTGCCAGCAGCCCCCTCGGCCAGGGGGATGAGCAGTTCTTC,NA,TRBJ2-1,TRBD1,TRBV7-3
CASSYSGTSSGGAFF,TGTGCCAGCAGTTACTCTGGGACATCCAGTGGAGGAGCTTTCTTT,NA,TRBJ1-1,NA,TRBV6-5
CASSLPSGGETGELFF,TGCGCCAGCAGCTTGCCTAGCGGGGGGGAAACCGGGGAGCTGTTTTTT,once,TRBJ2-2,TRBD2,TRBV5-1
CASSESVVDTEAFF,TGCGCCAGCAGCGAGTCCGTGGTGGACACTGAAGCTTTCTTT,NA,TRBJ1-1,NA,TRBV4-1
CASSLESTDTQYF,TGTGCCAGCAGCTTGGAGAGCACAGATACGCAGTATTTT,few,TRBJ2-3,NA,TRBV7-9
CASSQIQVDQPQHF,TGCGCCAGCAGCCAGATACAGGTGGATCAGCCCCAGCATTTT,NA,TRBJ1-5,NA,TRBV4-1
CASSLERSEEAFF,TGTGCCAGCAGCTTAGAAAGGAGCGAAGAAGCTTTCTTT,NA,TRBJ1-1,NA,TRBV7-9
CASSDNIGSGGADAQYF,TGTGCCAGCAGCGATAATATAGGTAGCGGGGGGGCCGATGCGCAGTATTTT,once,TRBJ2-3,TRBD2,TRBV7-2
CASRGPIHYNEQFF,TGTGCCAGCAGGGGCCCGATACATTACAATGAGCAGTTCTTC,NA,TRBJ2-1,NA,TRBV28